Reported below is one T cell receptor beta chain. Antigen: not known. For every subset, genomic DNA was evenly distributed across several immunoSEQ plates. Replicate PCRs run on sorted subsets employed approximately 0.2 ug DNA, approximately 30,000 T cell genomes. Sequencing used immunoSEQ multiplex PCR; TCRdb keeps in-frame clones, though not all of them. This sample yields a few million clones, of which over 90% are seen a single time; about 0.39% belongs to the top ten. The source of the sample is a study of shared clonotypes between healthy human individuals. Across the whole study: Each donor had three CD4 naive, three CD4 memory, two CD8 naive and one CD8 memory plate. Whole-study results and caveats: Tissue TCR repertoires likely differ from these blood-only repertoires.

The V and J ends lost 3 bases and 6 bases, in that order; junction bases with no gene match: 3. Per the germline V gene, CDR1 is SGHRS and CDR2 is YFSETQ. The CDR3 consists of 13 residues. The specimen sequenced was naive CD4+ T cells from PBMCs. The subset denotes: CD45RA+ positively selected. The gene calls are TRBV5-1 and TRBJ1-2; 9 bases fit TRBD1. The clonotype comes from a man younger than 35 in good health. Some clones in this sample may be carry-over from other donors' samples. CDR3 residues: CASSSDRGHGYTF. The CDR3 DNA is TGCGCCAGCAGCTCGGACAGGGGCCATGGCTACACCTTC.